These 32 T cell receptor beta chains came from one sample sequenced in a study of regulatory T cells in long-lasting Graves disease. Arm-PCR of CDR3 regions with iRepertoire HTBI primers generated TCR beta libraries. One entry per CDR3 protein results from TCRdb running MiXCR on the multiplex PCR reads. This sample has over 500,000 distinct CDR3 sequences, with 15% to 20% found just once. Noted time point: newly diagnosed GD, antithyroid drugs for less than 3 months. RNA extracted from PBMCs served as the sequencing template. A further study also used this sample, focusing on T cells in Graves' hyperthyroidism and ophthalmopathy.

The sequenced sample was peripheral blood mononuclear cells (PBMCs), obtained at new diagnosis, from a patient treated with antithyroid drugs. These receptors all come from a man younger than 35 with Graves disease.

In the case of this clonotype: At one boundary the junction diverges from the germline segment, which might be a read error. The chain employs TRBV5-1 and TRBJ2-4; 7 bases align to TRBD1. This CDR3 has 15 residues. CDR1 is SGHRS and CDR2 is YFSETQ in the germline V gene. The CDR3 loop reads CASSSKGDSFNIQYF. The CDR3 bases are TGTGCCAGCAGCTCCAAAGGGGACAGTTTCAACATTCAGTACTTC.

In this sample, this clonotype turned up many times. V usage is TRBV12-3 or TRBV12-4 and J usage is TRBJ1-5; 9 bases map to TRBD1. CDR3 size: 13 residues. The V segment lost 7 bases and the J segment 7 bases; nucleotides outside the gene matches: 5. DNA for the CDR3: TGTGCCAGCAATACAGGGGGCCGGCAGCCCCAGCATTTT. Translating gives CASNTGGRQPQHF.

The rearrangement uses TRBV4-1 and TRBJ2-7; 7 positions match TRBD1. The CDR3 loop spans 15 amino acids. Unmatched junction bases numbered 6, after V lost 4 bases and J lost 0 bases. In germline, CDR1 is MGHRA, CDR2 YSYEKL. The CDR3 loop reads CASSLQGTSSYEQYF. The DNA of the CDR3 is TGCGCCAGCAGCCTACAGGGGACGAGCTCCTACGAGCAGTACTTC.

This clonotype has a count of ten or more. The V and J genes are TRBV12-3 or TRBV12-4 and TRBJ1-2; the match to TRBD1 covers 7 bases. Unmatched junction bases numbered 7, after V lost 2 bases and J lost 4 bases. CDR3 length equals 15 residues. CDR3 coding DNA: TGTGCCAGCAGTTTACGACAGGGAGGTGGCTATGGCTACACCTTC. This codes for CASSLRQGGGYGYTF.

This clonotype was detected a few times. This sequence joins TRBV4-1 and TRBJ1-5; 9 nucleotides agree with TRBD1. The CDR3 has 17 amino acids. Unmatched junction bases numbered 7, after V lost 2 bases and J lost 2 bases. From germline, CDR1 is MGHRA and CDR2 YSYEKL. CDR3 loop: CASSQTLQGAGNQPQHF. The CDR3 DNA reads TGCGCCAGCAGCCAAACTCTACAGGGGGCGGGCAATCAGCCCCAGCATTTT.

This clonotype was counted a few times. The CDR3 spells CASSFRTASSYNSPLHF. The CDR3 bases are TGCGCCAGCAGCTTCCGGACGGCGAGCTCCTATAATTCACCCCTCCACTTT. J is TRBJ1-6 and V is TRBV5-1, with D hard to call. V lost 2 bases, J lost 0 bases, and 12 bases lay in between. This CDR3 comprises 17 residues. CDR1 SGHRS and CDR2 YFSETQ come from the germline V gene.

This clonotype was recorded at least ten times. The chain recombines TRBV7-3 with TRBJ2-1; a possible D gene is TRBD1 (6 bases). V shed 5 bases and J shed 10 bases, with 15 bases lying between them. The CDR3 is made up of 13 amino acids. Germline CDR1 is SGHTA and CDR2 is FQGTGA. CDR3 nucleotides: TGTGCCAGCAGCCTCCAACAGGGAAGCGAGCAGTTCTTC. Protein: CASSLQQGSEQFF.

In its sample, this clonotype was seen many times. CDR3 DNA sequence: TGTGCCAGCAGAGGGTATTCCTACGAGCAGTACTTC. Protein: CASRGYSYEQYF. The chain couples TRBV6-1 to TRBJ2-7; no firm D call. V was trimmed by 6 bases and J by 1 base, leaving 7 bases between them. Germline V gene data show CDR1 as MNHNS and CDR2 as SASEGT. There are 12 residues in the CDR3.

This clonotype was counted only a few times. This chain links TRBV5-1 with TRBJ2-5, with 10 bases matching TRBD2. Germline values: CDR1 SGHRS, CDR2 YFSETQ. CDR3 length: 16 amino acids. The junction had 8 bases not matched to a gene; V was cut back by 4 bases and J by 2 bases. The CDR3 reads CASSLQLAGRQETQYF. CDR3 DNA: TGCGCCAGCAGCCTACAACTAGCGGGGCGGCAAGAGACCCAGTACTTC. Looking up the rest from reference TRBV5-1 and TRBJ2-5 gives the full variable domain: KAGVTQTPRYLIKTRGQQVTLSCSPISGHRSVSWYQQTPGQGLQFLFEYFSETQRNKGNFPGRFSGRQFSNSRSEMNVSTLELGDSALYLCASSLQLAGRQETQYFGPGTRLLVL.

This clonotype was counted ten times or more. The V call is TRBV30, the J call TRBJ1-2; tentative D call: TRBD1 (5 bases). This CDR3 region has 14 residues. The germline gives CDR1 GTSNPN, CDR2 SVGIG (reference sequence). The V and J ends lost 1 base and 1 base respectively, with 10 bases between them. The CDR3 bases are TGTGCCTGGAGTGGACAGAACATTAACTATGGCTACACCTTC. It is translated as CAWSGQNINYGYTF.

Ten or more counts support this clonotype. This chain joins TRBV7-9 and TRBJ2-7; unclear D gene. The CDR3 consists of 11 residues. Germline values: CDR1 SEHNR, CDR2 FQNEAQ (reference sequence). Trimming stripped 6 bases from V and 5 bases from J, with 8 bases between. The CDR3 sequence: CASSWNHEQYF. Written as DNA, the CDR3 is TGTGCCAGCAGTTGGAACCACGAGCAGTACTTC.

This clonotype was detected ten times or more. The V gene is TRBV3-1, the J gene TRBJ2-7; D possibly corresponds to TRBD2 (6 bases). The CDR3 has 15 amino acids. With 3 bases removed from V and 2 bases from J, the gap between germline ends came to 14 bases. CDR1 and CDR2 (germline): LGHDT, YNNKEL (reference sequence). CDR3 bases: TGTGCCAGCAGCCATTACAGACTAGACACCTACGAGCAGTACTTC. Its translation: CASSHYRLDTYEQYF.

The V gene is TRBV3-1, the J gene TRBJ2-2; D assignment may be TRBD1 or TRBD2 (5 bases each). The CDR3 spans 14 residues. In germline, CDR1 is LGHDT, CDR2 YNNKEL (reference sequence). The V end was cut by 6 bases, the J end by 2 bases, with 10 bases between. CDR3 DNA: TGTGCCAGCAGAATAGGGACCAACACCGGGGAGCTGTTTTTT. Its protein product is CASRIGTNTGELFF.

This clonotype was seen a few times. The gene calls are TRBV11-3 and TRBJ1-2; the D gene is possibly TRBD1 (6 bases). Germline V lookup: CDR1 SGHNT, CDR2 YENEEA. CDR3 length: 16 amino acids. V shed 5 bases and J shed 0 bases, with 16 bases lying between them. The CDR3 loop is CASSERTVRANYGYTF. The DNA for the CDR3 is TGTGCCAGCAGCGAACGGACAGTTCGAGCTAACTATGGCTACACCTTC.

This clonotype was observed many times. The CDR3 sequence: CASREAGGPPSDTQYF. The CDR3 DNA reads TGTGCCAGCAGGGAAGCGGGAGGGCCCCCTTCAGATACGCAGTATTTT. The V gene is TRBV12-3 or TRBV12-4, the J gene TRBJ2-3; 10 bases are shared with TRBD2. Germline trimming cut 6 bases from V and 4 bases from J; bases unmatched to any gene: 10. This CDR3 spans 16 amino acids.

This clonotype showed up many times. V and J are TRBV7-9 and TRBJ2-7; D possibly matches TRBD1 or TRBD2 (5 bases each). V gave up 1 base and J gave up 5 bases, with 9 bases separating them. Germline CDR1 reads SEHNR; CDR2 reads FQNEAQ (reference sequence). The CDR3 has 13 amino acids. The CDR3 nucleotides are TGTGCCAGCAGCTTAGTATTGGGGGACGAGCAGTACTTC. Residues: CASSLVLGDEQYF.

The chain combines TRBV20-1 with TRBJ2-1; D remains ambiguous. CDR3 length: 15 residues. V lost 1 base, J lost 4 bases, and 14 bases lay in between. CDR1 DFQATT and CDR2 SNEGSKA come from the germline V gene (reference sequence). The CDR3 nucleotides read TGCAGTGCTAGAGCCACGCTCGGACGATACAATGAGCAGTTCTTC. Translated, it gives CSARATLGRYNEQFF.

Ten or more counts support this clonotype. V gene TRBV20-1 combines with J gene TRBJ2-7, with TRBD2 matching 7 bases. The CDR3 consists of 13 residues. J was trimmed by 0 bases and V by 6 bases; bases with no gene match: 5. The V gene's germline CDR1 is DFQATT and CDR2 SNEGSKA (reference sequence). The CDR3 region has the DNA TGCAGTGCCGAGGGCGGGAGCTCCTACGAGCAGTACTTC. Translation: CSAEGGSSYEQYF.

The genes are TRBV3-1 and TRBJ2-4; 9 bases fit TRBD2. CDR1 and CDR2 (germline): LGHDT, YNNKEL (reference sequence). This CDR3 region has 16 residues. V lost 4 bases to trimming and J lost 4 bases; unmatched junction nucleotides: 8. The CDR3 is CASSPLQTSGKNIQYF. The CDR3, as DNA: TGTGCCAGCAGCCCCTTACAGACTAGCGGAAAAAACATTCAGTACTTC.

The chain combines TRBV20-1 with TRBJ1-5, with D possibly matching TRBD1 (5 bases). This CDR3 region has 13 residues. The V end was cut by 5 bases, the J end by 0 bases, with 8 bases between. CDR1 and CDR2 (germline): DFQATT, SNEGSKA (reference sequence). CDR3 in amino acids: CSALDSSNQPQHF. The CDR3 DNA sequence: TGCAGTGCTTTAGACAGTAGCAATCAGCCCCAGCATTTT.

This clonotype was recorded many times. This chain joins TRBV20-1 and TRBJ1-1; D not certain. The CDR3 extends over 14 amino acids. Trimming removed 0 bases from V and 1 base from J, with 9 bases in between. Germline V gives CDR1 DFQATT, CDR2 SNEGSKA (reference sequence). CDR3 region: CSARDGSENTEAFF. The CDR3 coding sequence is TGCAGTGCTAGAGATGGCAGCGAGAACACTGAAGCTTTCTTT.

The J gene is TRBJ2-2, the V gene TRBV5-1; TRBD2 agrees at 15 bases. The V and J ends lost 1 base and 1 base, in that order; junction bases with no gene match: 5. CDR1 and CDR2 from the germline V gene are SGHRS and YFSETQ. CDR3 length equals 19 residues. CDR3: CASSLFRTSGRGNTGELFF. The CDR3 DNA sequence: TGCGCCAGCAGCTTGTTTCGGACTAGCGGGAGGGGGAACACCGGGGAGCTGTTTTTT.

There are a few counts of this clonotype. The V call is TRBV6-2 or TRBV6-3, the J call TRBJ2-6, with D hard to call. The germline CDR1 and CDR2 sequences are MNHEY and SVGEGT. The germline V and J ends were trimmed by 5 bases and 0 bases, with 14 bases remaining between them. CDR3 size: 17 residues. The CDR3: CASSPRGWGSGANVLTF. CDR3 DNA sequence: TGTGCCAGCAGTCCCCGAGGTTGGGGCTCTGGGGCCAACGTCCTGACTTTC.

The gene calls are TRBV9 and TRBJ1-2; tentative D call: TRBD1 (5 bases). V lost 0 bases, J lost 3 bases, and 15 bases lay in between. The germline CDR1 and CDR2 sequences are SGDLS and YYNGEE. CDR3 length: 16 amino acids. The CDR3 coding sequence is TGTGCCAGCAGCGTAGGATCAGGGATCCAGGACTATGGCTACACCTTC. Residues: CASSVGSGIQDYGYTF.

At least ten counts were recorded for this clonotype. V is TRBV20-1 and J is TRBJ2-7; 9 bases are a match to TRBD1. The V gene's germline CDR1 is DFQATT and CDR2 SNEGSKA (reference sequence). The CDR3 runs 13 residues. V lost 2 bases, J lost 6 bases, and 5 bases stayed unmatched. CDR3 DNA sequence: TGCAGTGCTAGAAGGACAGGGGTCGGCGAGCAGTACTTC. This codes for CSARRTGVGEQYF.

The J gene is TRBJ2-7, the V gene TRBV11-2, with 11 bases aligning to TRBD2. J was trimmed by 6 bases and V by 0 bases; bases with no gene match: 4. The CDR3 has 15 amino acids. CDR1 and CDR2 from the germline V gene are SGHAT and FQNNGV. CDR3 sequence (DNA): TGTGCCAGCAGCTTAGATACTAGCGGGAGCCGCGAGCAGTACTTC. Its translation: CASSLDTSGSREQYF.

This clonotype occurred a few times. The chain links TRBV9 to TRBJ2-3; 9 nucleotides agree with TRBD2. Germline V gene lookup returns CDR1 SGDLS and CDR2 YYNGEE. The junction had 7 bases not matched to a gene; V was cut back by 0 bases and J by 2 bases. The CDR3 is 17 amino acids. Here the CDR3 reads CASSVVTSGYPTDTQYF. CDR3 DNA: TGTGCCAGCAGCGTAGTTACTAGCGGGTATCCCACAGATACGCAGTATTTT.

This clonotype was seen a handful of times. The chain employs TRBV9 and TRBJ2-5; D unclear. The CDR3 is 15 amino acids. V lost 3 bases and J lost 4, with 16 bases in between. Per the germline V gene, CDR1 is SGDLS and CDR2 is YYNGEE. The CDR3 DNA follows: TGTGCCAGCAGCGCGCAGGCTTCCGCTCCAGAGACCCAGTACTTC. Translating gives CASSAQASAPETQYF.

A few counts support this clonotype. This chain joins TRBV20-1 and TRBJ1-1; no firm D call. In germline, CDR1 is DFQATT, CDR2 SNEGSKA (reference sequence). The CDR3 contains 14 residues. The V end was cut by 0 bases, the J end by 7 bases, with 15 bases between. CDR3 amino acids: CSARDPGQRLEAFF. CDR3 sequence (DNA): TGCAGTGCTAGAGATCCCGGCCAGCGCCTTGAAGCTTTCTTT.

This clonotype was counted at least ten times. This sequence joins TRBV19 and TRBJ2-3; no clear D gene. The V end lost 2 bases, the J end lost 6 bases, and 9 bases lay between the germline ends. The CDR3 runs to 13 residues. Per the germline V gene, CDR1 is LNHDA and CDR2 is SQIVND (reference sequence). The CDR3 DNA is TGTGCCAGTAGTATAAGTGACTTGGATACGCAGTATTTT. Its translation: CASSISDLDTQYF.

Many counts were recorded for this clonotype. This chain links TRBV7-8 with TRBJ2-3; D possibly corresponds to TRBD1 (6 bases). Germline CDR1 reads SGHVS; CDR2 reads FQNEAQ. The V end lost 5 bases, the J end lost 0 bases, and 12 bases lay between the germline ends. The CDR3 is made up of 15 amino acids. CDR3 nucleotides: TGTGCCAGCAGCCTCAACAGGGAAAGCACAGATACGCAGTATTTT. Translating it yields CASSLNRESTDTQYF.

This clonotype occurred a few times. The chain employs TRBV20-1 and TRBJ2-7; the D gene is possibly TRBD1 (5 bases). The CDR3 is made up of 14 amino acids. V gave up 0 bases and J gave up 2 bases, with 11 bases separating them. Germline-derived CDR1 and CDR2 are DFQATT and SNEGSKA (reference sequence). This CDR3 reads CSARDRALTYEQYF. CDR3 in DNA: TGCAGTGCTAGAGACAGGGCCCTCACCTACGAGCAGTACTTC.